This T cell receptor beta chain was captured in a study of blood T cell repertoires in COVID-19 (dated by TCRdb to about 2020). Looking at the study overall: Collaborator samples came from the United States, Italy and Spain and covered acute and convalescent phases of COVID-19. The material from the prospective study consisted of cDNA or gDNA derived from T cells, B-cell-depleted T cells, or PBMCs. Deeply sampled blood TCRbeta repertoires from subjects exposed to, actively infected with, or recovered from COVID-19 were included in the dataset. A freely available public database, intended as a resource for researchers studying the immune response to SARS-CoV-2, is where the repertoires were released. Samples were obtained from the ongoing ImmuneRACE study (first 160 participants) and from 1,000 to 1,500 subjects provided by 6 global collaborators. Nearly every sample came with metadata listing a de-identified subject ID, COVID-19 status, age in years and sex. Where available, HLA class I and class II types were obtained from metadata supplied by the sample provider rather than from assay-based typing. The investigation overall reported the following: Clinical and demographic metadata were provided uncurated, with the amount varying by source and participant.

The immunoSEQ Assay, a bias-controlled multiplex PCR, was used to amplify TCRbeta CDR3 regions from genomic DNA. The paper's processing steps were these. Nucleated cell counts per sample were estimated from amplification of reference gene primers within the assay. To quantify the absolute abundance of each unique TCRbeta CDR3 rearrangement, sequence reads were collapsed and filtered. For each sample, productive Simpson clonality was calculated as the square root of Simpson's diversity index over productive rearrangements. TCRdb re-hosts the immuneACCESS table, in-frame sequences only. Its copies lack some clones; in the studies checked, an unresolved V gene accounts for under half of them, and the cause for the rest is not known. Clone size and V and J calls were adopted from that table, with D and trimming inferred from the DNA. This sample has 35,000 to 40,000 clones in its table, and approximately 90% of those were observed once. About an eighth of the sample belongs to the ten largest clones.

Whole blood was collected in K2EDTA tubes by collaborating institutions according to the institutions' own protocols. For TCRbeta analysis, collaborators shipped samples as frozen whole blood, isolated PBMCs, or DNA extracted from either of those sample types. This clone occurred once. Its antigen is currently not known. There are no base qualities to consult, and no much larger clone falls within one base. The CDR3 starts with the cysteine, ends with the phenylalanine, and has 14 residues. Only CDR3 DNA remains: 42 bases, in frame from the first base. As encoded in the germline V gene, CDR1 is SGHRS while CDR2 is YFSETQ. The junction shows trimming of 5 bases on V and 5 bases on J, and the gene matches do not reach 4 bases of it.

The sequenced sample was peripheral blood. This TCR was sampled from a man aged 60 to 69 with active COVID-19. Rearrangement joined TRBV5-1 to TRBJ1-6; 7 central nucleotides agree with TRBD1. The nucleotide sequence is TGCGCCAGCAGTGGAGGGGGCGATAATTCACCCCTCCACTTT. Translated, this is CASSGGGDNSPLHF.